The clone carrying this TCR beta chain was found once. This CDR3 has 14 residues. CDR1 MNHEY and CDR2 SVGEGT come from the germline V gene. Trimming removed 2 bases from V and 2 bases from J, with 9 bases in between. The entry originates in a study of T cell responses to AZD1222 COVID-19 vaccine. Sequenced by immunoSEQ multiplex PCR; TCRdb stores in-frame clones only, minus some. This repertoire shows 120,000 to 150,000 clones, roughly 90% found once; its top ten account for under 1.5%. V gene TRBV6-2 or TRBV6-3 combines with J gene TRBJ1-2; D gene uncertain. Sequences were derived from peripheral blood, sampled on day 0 of AZD1222 vaccination. The origin of this receptor is an adult in good health. DNA of the CDR3: TGTGCCAGCAGTTACAGGTTAAACAACTATGGCTACACCTTC. Translation gives CASSYRLNNYGYTF.